This T cell receptor beta chain was documented in a study of T cell responses to AZD1222 COVID-19 vaccine. Overall study findings and caveats: Repertoires were sampled only after the peak T cell response.

Some clones are missing from TCRdb's copy, which holds only in-frame ones; the method was immunoSEQ multiplex PCR. The profile shows 85,000 to 110,000 clones, about 90% of them singletons. Details on this clone: Its antigen remains unidentified.

The specimen comprised peripheral blood, sampled on day 0 of AZD1222 vaccination. This receptor was obtained from an adult in good health.

DNA for the CDR3: TGTGCCAGCAGCCAAGATCAGTCAGGGGACTATGGCTACACCTTC. It translates to CASSQDQSGDYGYTF. The chain links TRBV4-2 to TRBJ1-2, with D perhaps matching TRBD1 (6 bases). This CDR3 has 15 residues. From germline, CDR1 is LGHNA and CDR2 YNFKEQ. V lost 0 bases and J 3 bases, leaving 11 bases between the germline ends.